This section outlines one T cell receptor (beta chain) sequence together with its context. Antigen unknown. Subsequent to a culture period of around 10 days, CD4+ T cells were isolated. The healthy vaccine recipients, who had no prior SARS-CoV-2 infection, showed negative nucleocapsid antibodies. V lost 0 bases and J lost 2; bases outside the gene matches: 4. Germline V gene sequence: CDR1 LGHNT, CDR2 FRNRAP. The CDR3 is made up of 16 amino acids. The sample comes from a study of vaccination effects on CD4 cells after COVID-19. The assay was immunoSEQ multiplex PCR, and TCRdb's table has in-frame clones only and misses some. The sample holds 50,000 or so clones; approximately 65% are singletons and the top ten take 4.5% to 7%. Study observations and caveats: Clones from infection and from vaccination both contracted markedly late after vaccination.

This clonotype was obtained from a human donor who received a COVID-19 vaccine. The sample consisted of CD4+ T cells from PBMCs cultured without peptide, taken before COVID-19 vaccination. The chain recombines TRBV12-5 with TRBJ2-3; the match to TRBD2 covers 8 bases. In DNA form, the CDR3 reads TGTGCTAGTGGTTTGGTTATTAGCGGGATCACAGATACGCAGTATTTT. Its protein product is CASGLVISGITDTQYF.